One sample yielded the 32 T cell receptor beta chains listed below, sequenced in a study of glioma-infiltrating T cells. TCR alpha and beta CDR3 regions were amplified from RNA using iRepertoire nested multiplex PCR. From the multiplex PCR reads, TCRdb called clonotypes with MiXCR, one entry per CDR3 protein. This table holds some 93,000 distinct CDR3 sequences, approximately 39% found once. What was sequenced was glioma tissue, nonneoplastic brain tissue, or PBMCs (not recorded which). These TCRs come from a human donor with low-grade glioma or glioblastoma, undergoing nonglioma brain surgery, or in good health (not recorded which).

This clonotype was recorded at least ten times. This rearrangement joins TRBV2 to TRBJ1-5; TRBD1 is a possible D gene (5 bases). V dropped 5 bases and J dropped 6 bases, with 20 bases sitting between them. The CDR3 runs to 16 residues. In germline, CDR1 is SNHLY, CDR2 FYNNEI. CDR3 bases: TGTGCCAGCAGTTCCCCTTCGGGACTTCAGGGTCAGCCCCAGCATTTT. It codes for CASSSPSGLQGQPQHF.

To note about this clonotype: Being one base from a much bigger clone, this may be a read error. The rearrangement uses TRBV5-1 and TRBJ2-3; D remains unclear. This CDR3 is 14 amino acids long. The V and J ends lost 0 bases and 3 bases respectively, with 8 bases between them. The germline V gene encodes CDR1 SGHRS and CDR2 YFSETQ. CDR3 DNA sequence: TGCGCCAGCAGCTTGGCCGAGAAAACAGATACGCAGTATTTT. Encoded protein: CASSLAEKTDTQYF.

This clonotype was picked up a small number of times. The chain is built from TRBV15 and TRBJ2-1; 10 bases fit TRBD2. Germline CDR1 LNHNV, CDR2 YYDKDF (reference sequence). This CDR3 spans 17 amino acids. Trimming cost V 3 bases and J 8 bases; bases outside gene matches: 13. The CDR3 nucleotides are TGTGCCACCAGCAGTGATAGGACTAGCGGACTGTCCTATGAGCAGTTCTTC. This gives the protein CATSSDRTSGLSYEQFF.

This clonotype was detected many times. The chain joins TRBV2 to TRBJ2-2; D is uncertain. The V and J ends lost 9 bases and 6 bases respectively, with 11 bases between them. This CDR3 region has 12 residues. Germline lookup yields CDR1 SNHLY and CDR2 FYNNEI. CDR3 in DNA: TGTGCCAGTTTAAAGGCTTCCGGGGAGCTGTTTTTT. Translated: CASLKASGELFF.

This clonotype was counted ten times or more. The chain employs TRBV19 and TRBJ2-7; possibly TRBD2 for D (5 bases). V gave up 3 bases and J gave up 1 base, with 10 bases separating them. The CDR3 extends over 14 amino acids. Germline loops: CDR1 LNHDA, CDR2 SQIVND (reference sequence). The CDR3 DNA follows: TGTGCCAGTAGTATCGGGGATGGGTCCTACGAGCAGTACTTC. Amino acid sequence: CASSIGDGSYEQYF.

Regarding this clonotype: Germline is not matched at one junction end, which may reflect a read error. The V call is TRBV19, the J call TRBJ1-5; D ambiguous. CDR1 and CDR2 from the germline V gene are LNHDA and SQIVND (reference sequence). The CDR3 runs 15 residues. The CDR3 DNA is TGTGCCTGTACATATGTTGGGCAAAGCAGTCAGCCCCAGCATTTT. It yields the protein CACTYVGQSSQPQHF. The full variable domain, with the rest looked up from reference TRBV19 and TRBJ1-5, is DGGITQSPKYLFRKEGQNVTLSCEQNLNHDAMYWYRQDPGQGLRLIYYSQIVNDFQKGDIAEGYSVSREKKESFPLTVTSAQKNPTAFYLCACTYVGQSSQPQHFGDGTRLSIL.

On this clonotype itself: It may be a read error: a sequence one base away is much more abundant. V and J are TRBV29-1 and TRBJ2-7; D possibly corresponds to TRBD1 (6 bases). Germline CDR1 is SQVTM and CDR2 is ANQGSEA. The CDR3 is 12 residues long. CDR3 region: CSVVGTTYGQYF. The CDR3 coding sequence is TGCAGCGTTGTAGGGACAACCTACGGGCAGTACTTC.

Points on this clonotype: This sequence may be a read error, since a much larger clone differs from it by one base. The chain has TRBV12-3 or TRBV12-4 and TRBJ1-1; D may be TRBD1 (5 bases). This CDR3 has 15 amino acids. As DNA, the CDR3 is TGTGCCGGCAGTTTATCAGTGGGGGAAGTTGCTGAAGCTTTCTTT. It encodes CAGSLSVGEVAEAFF.

This clonotype showed up many times. The V call is TRBV2, the J call TRBJ2-7; no clear D. The germline V gene encodes CDR1 SNHLY and CDR2 FYNNEI. The V and J ends lost 6 bases and 4 bases respectively, with 10 bases between them. This CDR3 has 12 amino acids. DNA of the CDR3: TGTGCCAGCAGGGTGACACTTTACGAGCAGTACTTC. Encoded protein: CASRVTLYEQYF. Complete variable domain (other parts from reference TRBV2 and TRBJ2-7): EPEVTQTPSHQVTQMGQEVILRCVPISNHLYFYWYRQILGQKVEFLVSFYNNEISEKSEIFDDQFSVERPDGSNFTLKIRSTKLEDSAMYFCASRVTLYEQYFGPGTRLTVT.

This clonotype was seen ten or more times. The rearrangement joins TRBV19 to TRBJ1-1; D is perhaps TRBD1 (6 bases). V shed 3 bases and J shed 4 bases, with 9 bases lying between them. Germline lookup yields CDR1 LNHDA and CDR2 SQIVND (reference sequence). The CDR3 extends over 13 amino acids. CDR3 protein: CASSIGGPTEAFF. In DNA, the CDR3 is TGTGCCAGTAGTATTGGGGGGCCCACTGAAGCTTTCTTT.

This sequence joins TRBV4-2 and TRBJ2-3; D is possibly TRBD1 (5 bases). V was trimmed by 4 bases and J by 5 bases, leaving 10 bases between them. CDR1 and CDR2 from the germline V gene are LGHNA and YNFKEQ. The CDR3 extends over 13 amino acids. CDR3 coding DNA: TGTGCCAGCAGCCCGACGGACAAAGATACGCAGTATTTT. Translation gives CASSPTDKDTQYF.

The chain joins TRBV7-2 to TRBJ2-3, with 10 bases matching TRBD2. V was pared by 4 bases and J by 3 bases, with 13 bases of the junction left unmatched. Per the germline V gene, CDR1 is SGHTA and CDR2 is FQGNSA. The CDR3 is 18 amino acids. In DNA, the CDR3 is TGTGCCAGCAGCTCGCGGAATAGCGGGAGGCAACCAACAGATACGCAGTATTTT. It specifies CASSSRNSGRQPTDTQYF.

A note on this clonotype: A read error may explain this, as a much larger clone is one base away. It is likely a read error, because the conserved phenylalanine at the end of the CDR3 is missing. The J gene is TRBJ1-2, the V gene TRBV29-1, with 8 bases aligning to TRBD1. Germline loops: CDR1 SQVTM, CDR2 ANQGSEA. This CDR3 has 14 residues. V trimming: 4 bases; J trimming: 4 bases; junction bases outside the gene matches: 8. The CDR3 DNA follows: TGCAGCGTTGTTACCGGGACAGGTTCCTATGGCTACACCCTC. This gives the protein CSVVTGTGSYGYTL.

The chain employs TRBV4-1 and TRBJ2-7, with D perhaps TRBD1 or TRBD2 (7 bases each). V was cut by 6 bases and J by 2 bases, with 14 bases left in between. Germline lookup yields CDR1 MGHRA and CDR2 YSYEKL. The CDR3 contains 14 residues. The CDR3 DNA follows: TGCGCCAGCAGAGACAGGGAGGGAACCTACGAGCAGTACTTC. Amino acids: CASRDREGTYEQYF.

A note on this clonotype: A much bigger clone sits one base away, suggesting this may be a read error. The chain couples TRBV24-1 to TRBJ2-2; D unclear. The CDR3 runs to 14 residues. Germline V CDR1 and CDR2: KGHDR, SFDVKD. Here the CDR3 reads CSTSELRVDGELFF. CDR3 bases: TGTTCCACCAGTGAGCTAAGAGTGGATGGGGAGCTGTTTTTT.

This clonotype was counted many times. The chain links TRBV6-1 to TRBJ2-5; D ambiguous. Per germline, CDR1 MNHNS and CDR2 SASEGT. V dropped 5 bases and J dropped 5 bases, with 12 bases sitting between them. CDR3 size: 13 residues. The CDR3 sequence: CASSSRRYETQYF. The CDR3 DNA is TGTGCCAGCAGTTCGCGGCGTTACGAGACCCAGTACTTC.

The rearrangement uses TRBV27 and TRBJ2-7, with 8 bases identical to TRBD2. This CDR3 region has 17 residues. Germline CDR1 and CDR2: MNHEY and SMNVEV (reference sequence). CDR3 sequence reads: CVSSFGIGFREGNEQYF. In nucleotides, the CDR3 is TGTGTTAGCAGTTTTGGTATCGGGTTCCGGGAGGGCAACGAGCAGTACTTC.

This clonotype was counted many times. The gene calls are TRBV5-4 and TRBJ2-5; 9 positions agree with TRBD2. Trimming at V came to 2 bases and at J to 4 bases, leaving 6 bases not matched to a gene. Germline assignment: CDR1 SGHNT and CDR2 YYREEE (reference sequence). This CDR3 has 15 amino acids. The CDR3 here is CASSLKGLAAETQYF. Written as DNA, the CDR3 is TGTGCCAGCAGCTTAAAGGGACTAGCAGCAGAGACCCAGTACTTC.

This rearrangement joins TRBV29-1 to TRBJ2-2; tentative D call: TRBD2 (6 bases). There are 14 residues in the CDR3. V was shortened by 5 bases and J by 6 bases, with 16 bases between the two germline ends. The germline V gene encodes CDR1 SQVTM and CDR2 ANQGSEA. CDR3 bases: TGCAGCGTTAAATTGGCTAGCGTGGCCGGGGAGCTGTTTTTT. Protein sequence: CSVKLASVAGELFF.

For this clonotype: The junction does not match germline at one end; this may be a read error. V gene TRBV4-1 combines with J gene TRBJ1-2; D not resolved. Germline-derived CDR1 and CDR2 are MGHRA and YSYEKL. The CDR3 has 15 amino acids. Here the CDR3 reads CASRPESFPNYDYNF. CDR3 bases: TGCGCCAGCAGACCAGAGTCTTTCCCTAACTATGACTACAACTTC.

The chain has TRBV29-1 and TRBJ1-1; D remains ambiguous. The V end was cut by 7 bases, the J end by 0 bases, with 12 bases between. CDR1 is SQVTM and CDR2 is ANQGSEA in the germline V gene. This CDR3 is 13 amino acids long. This CDR3 is CSADARLNTEAFF. CDR3 in DNA: TGCAGCGCTGATGCCAGGCTGAACACTGAAGCTTTCTTT.

This clonotype occurred many times. This could be a read error, since a much larger clone is one nucleotide away. This chain connects TRBV28 to TRBJ1-2; D gene ambiguous. There are 12 residues in the CDR3. Per the germline V gene, CDR1 is MDHEN and CDR2 is SYDVKM. The V and J ends lost 7 bases and 6 bases respectively, with 12 bases between them. The DNA of the CDR3 is TGTGCCAGCACCCTCCCCGGGCATGGCTACACCTTC. Translating it yields CASTLPGHGYTF.

Regarding this clonotype: It may be a read error: a sequence one base away is much more abundant. The chain joins TRBV5-5 to TRBJ2-5, with D possibly TRBD2 on 5 matching bases. The germline gives CDR1 SGHKS, CDR2 YYEKEE (reference sequence). This CDR3 region has 16 residues. CDR3 coding DNA: TGTGCCAGCAGCTTCGTAATTAGCGAGAATCAAGAGACCCGGTACTTC. Its translation: CASSFVISENQETRYF.

Points on this clonotype: This may come from a read error, since a much larger clone is one base off. The CDR3 ends on some other residue instead of the conserved phenylalanine or tryptophan, so this is likely a read error. The chain carries TRBV19 and TRBJ2-2; D possibly uses TRBD1 or TRBD2 (5 bases each). Trimming pared 3 bases from V and 3 bases from J, leaving 14 bases between. In germline, CDR1 is LNHDA, CDR2 SQIVND (reference sequence). The CDR3 runs 16 residues. The CDR3 spells CASSILTGRDTGELFC. For the CDR3, the DNA is TGTGCCAGTAGTATTCTAACGGGACGTGACACCGGGGAGCTGTTTTGT.

Many counts were recorded for this clonotype. The chain couples TRBV20-1 to TRBJ2-1; D call uncertain. V lost 6 bases, J lost 1 base, and 10 bases lay in between. Germline V gene data show CDR1 as DFQATT and CDR2 as SNEGSKA (reference sequence). This CDR3 has 13 amino acids. In DNA form, the CDR3 reads TGCAGTGCCCCCAGGCTGTCCTACAATGAGCAGTTCTTC. Protein product: CSAPRLSYNEQFF.

Regarding this clonotype: At one end the junction does not follow the germline gene, possibly because of a read error. The chain uses TRBV5-4 and TRBJ2-1; TRBD1 matches at 10 bases. The CDR3 is made up of 15 amino acids. Germline V gives CDR1 SGHNT, CDR2 YYREEE (reference sequence). In DNA form, the CDR3 reads TGTGCCAGCAGCCTCCGGGACAGGGGACGGGAGACCCAGTTATTC. This encodes CASSLRDRGRETQLF.

This clonotype was picked up many times. V is TRBV5-1 and J is TRBJ2-3; 7 positions agree with TRBD1. CDR3 size: 14 residues. The junction had 5 bases not matched to a gene; V was cut back by 6 bases and J by 1 base. CDR1 and CDR2 (germline): SGHRS, YFSETQ. The CDR3, as DNA: TGCGCCAGCAACCCAGGGACAGGCACAGATACGCAGTATTTT. It specifies CASNPGTGTDTQYF.

This clonotype was found many times. The rearrangement joins TRBV18 to TRBJ2-5, with 7 nucleotides matching TRBD1. The J segment lost 0 bases and the V segment lost 2 bases, leaving 0 bases of the junction unmatched. CDR1 is KGHSH, CDR2 LQKENI, per germline. The CDR3 contains 14 residues. The CDR3 DNA reads as TGTGCCAGCTCACCAGGGACAGACCAAGAGACCCAGTACTTC. Its translation: CASSPGTDQETQYF.

Worth noting for this clonotype: A clone one base away is much larger, so this may be a read error. The chain has TRBV10-3 and TRBJ1-2; D is perhaps TRBD1 (5 bases). CDR3 length equals 16 residues. Germline lookup yields CDR1 ENHRY and CDR2 SYGVKD. Deletions cut 3 bases from V and 6 bases from J, with 20 bases between. CDR3 sequence reads: CAISDVLQRRGNGYTF. CDR3 in DNA: TGTGCCATCAGTGACGTACTACAGAGACGGGGGAATGGCTACACCTTC.

In the case of this clonotype: This may arise from a read error, as a much more abundant clone is one base away. This rearrangement joins TRBV9 to TRBJ2-7; 7 nucleotides match TRBD1. Unmatched junction bases numbered 10, after V lost 2 bases and J lost 2 bases. Germline V gene data show CDR1 as SGDLS and CDR2 as YYNGEE. The CDR3 totals 16 residues. The CDR3 is CASSVSLTGSPYEQYF. The CDR3 coding sequence is TGTGCCAGCAGCGTGTCTCTGACAGGGTCCCCCTACGAGCAGTACTTC. Supplemented by reference TRBV9 and TRBJ2-7, the full variable domain reads DSGVTQTPKHLITATGQRVTLRCSPRSGDLSVYWYQQSLDQGLQFLIQYYNGEERAKGNILERFSAQQFPDLHSELNLSSLELGDSALYFCASSVSLTGSPYEQYFGPGTRLTVT.

This clonotype was counted many times. The chain recombines TRBV7-9 with TRBJ2-3; TRBD2 matches at 10 bases. Germline trimming cut 5 bases from V and 5 bases from J; bases unmatched to any gene: 7. The CDR3 runs to 15 residues. The germline CDR1 and CDR2 sequences are SEHNR and FQNEAQ (reference sequence). The CDR3 nucleotides are TGTGCCAGCAGCCCTACTAGCGGGATTCAAGATACGCAGTATTTT. It yields the protein CASSPTSGIQDTQYF.

Note on this clonotype: A much larger clone sits a single nucleotide away, making a read error possible. J is TRBJ2-7 and V is TRBV19, with D perhaps TRBD1 (6 bases). There are 14 residues in the CDR3. Germline CDR1 is LNHDA and CDR2 is SQIVND (reference sequence). V was trimmed by 5 bases and J by 5 bases, leaving 16 bases between them. The CDR3 DNA reads as TGTGCCAGTAGTCTCCGGGACAAAGTACACGAGCAGTACTTC. Residues: CASSLRDKVHEQYF.